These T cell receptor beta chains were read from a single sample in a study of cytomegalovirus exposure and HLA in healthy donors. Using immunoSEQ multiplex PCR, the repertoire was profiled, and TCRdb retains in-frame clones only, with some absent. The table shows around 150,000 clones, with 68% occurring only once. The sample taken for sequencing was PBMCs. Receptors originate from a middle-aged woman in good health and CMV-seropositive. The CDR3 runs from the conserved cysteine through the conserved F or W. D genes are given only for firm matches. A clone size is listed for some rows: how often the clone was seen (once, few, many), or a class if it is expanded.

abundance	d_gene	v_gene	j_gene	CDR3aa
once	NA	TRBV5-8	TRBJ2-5	CASSRRTEETQYF
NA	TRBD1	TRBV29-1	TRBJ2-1	CSVEVTGQFGIYNEQFF
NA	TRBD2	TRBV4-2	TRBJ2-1	CASSQDGSGRAEEQFF
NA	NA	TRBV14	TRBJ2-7	CASSPYSGGGEQYF
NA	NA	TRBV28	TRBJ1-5	CASSLLRQPQHF
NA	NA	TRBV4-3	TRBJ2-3	CASSQPWGSTQYF
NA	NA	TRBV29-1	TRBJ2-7	CSVIDRTSYEQYF
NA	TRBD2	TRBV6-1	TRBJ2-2	CASTPGGANTGELLF
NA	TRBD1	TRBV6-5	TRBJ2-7	CASIPADRGYHEQYF
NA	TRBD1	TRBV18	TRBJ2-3	CASSPPVAQGPDTQYF
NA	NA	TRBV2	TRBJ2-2	CASSEAGRVLHGELFF
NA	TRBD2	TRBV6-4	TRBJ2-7	CASINPNPGLAGSGPYEQYF
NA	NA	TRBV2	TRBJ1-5	CASIPTEGRQPQHF
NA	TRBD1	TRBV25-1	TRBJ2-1	CASSAGTGYGEQFF
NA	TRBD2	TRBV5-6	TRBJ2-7	CASGRLAGGPYEQYF
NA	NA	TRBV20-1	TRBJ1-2	CSARQIYGYTF
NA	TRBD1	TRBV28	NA	CASSLDRAEQYF
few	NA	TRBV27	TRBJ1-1	CASSLGAGNTEAFF
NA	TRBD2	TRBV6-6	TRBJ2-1	CASSRGSGVYNEQFF
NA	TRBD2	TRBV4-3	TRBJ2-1	CASSQDRDSSGSREQFF
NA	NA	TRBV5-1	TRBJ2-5	CASRGGEETQYF
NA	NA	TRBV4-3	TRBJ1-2	CASSQDGSGYTF
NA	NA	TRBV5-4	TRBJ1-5	CASSQDTYSNQPQHF
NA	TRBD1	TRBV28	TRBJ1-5	CASSSRTGIKPQHF
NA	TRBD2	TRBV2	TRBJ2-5	CASSFALVSGGAGETQYF